The 30 T cell receptor beta chains listed next were all sequenced from one sample in a study of cytomegalovirus exposure and HLA in healthy donors. TCRdb keeps only in-frame clones here, not all; method: immunoSEQ multiplex PCR. The profile shows roughly 200,000 clones, 86% of them singletons. What was sequenced was PBMCs. Every receptor here comes from a man aged 25 to 40 in good health and CMV-seropositive.

V and J are TRBV6-1 and TRBJ2-5, with D perhaps TRBD1 or TRBD2 (6 bases each). CDR1 MNHNS and CDR2 SASEGT come from the germline V gene. This CDR3 contains 15 residues. Between the trimmed V and J ends, which lost 1 base and 2 bases, there was a span of 11 bases. CDR3 sequence reads: CASSEGGAGQETQYF. In DNA form, the CDR3 reads TGTGCCAGCAGTGAAGGGGGGGCGGGTCAAGAGACCCAGTACTTC.

Comment on this clone: Other DNA sequences from this sample encode an identical CDR3 as well. The gene calls are TRBV18 and TRBJ2-1; 13 positions match TRBD2. V dropped 3 bases and J dropped 5; count of bases not matched to a gene: 4. Germline-derived CDR1 and CDR2 are KGHSH and LQKENI. The CDR3 length is 16 residues. The CDR3 DNA reads TGTGCCAGCTCACCCGGACTAGCGGGGGAAAACAATGAGCAGTTCTTC. Translating it yields CASSPGLAGENNEQFF.

J is TRBJ1-1 and V is TRBV2; maybe TRBD1 (5 bases). Trimming pared 2 bases from V and 0 bases from J, leaving 7 bases between. Germline CDR1 is SNHLY and CDR2 is FYNNEI. CDR3 size: 14 residues. The CDR3 is CASSEQGMNTEAFF. CDR3 nucleotide sequence: TGTGCCAGCAGTGAACAGGGAATGAACACTGAAGCTTTCTTT.

V and J are TRBV5-1 and TRBJ2-7, with 13 positions matching TRBD2. The CDR3 runs 14 residues. CDR1 and CDR2 from the germline V gene are SGHRS and YFSETQ. The ends lost 7 bases at V and 7 bases at J; junction bases unmatched: 8. Here the CDR3 reads CASSDGTSGEEQYF. DNA for the CDR3: TGCGCCAGCTCCGACGGGACTAGCGGGGAGGAGCAGTACTTC.

This clone occurred once. V and J are TRBV27 and TRBJ2-5, with D unresolved. CDR3 length equals 13 residues. Deletions cut 6 bases from V and 9 bases from J, with 17 bases between. The V gene's germline CDR1 is MNHEY and CDR2 SMNVEV (reference sequence). CDR3 coding DNA: TGTGCCAGCAGGCCCAGTCCTCCTGAGGCCCAGTACTTC. This sequence encodes CASRPSPPEAQYF.

CDR3 in amino acids: CASSQPDVAYEQYF. The DNA of the CDR3 is TGTGCCAGCAGCCAACCAGACGTAGCCTACGAGCAGTACTTC. The V gene is TRBV14, the J gene TRBJ2-7; D remains ambiguous. The V gene's germline CDR1 is SGHDN and CDR2 FVKESK. The CDR3 covers 14 residues. V lost 2 bases and J 2 bases, leaving 10 bases between the germline ends.

V usage is TRBV30 and J usage is TRBJ2-1; D may be TRBD2 (7 bases). V was clipped by 3 bases and J by 9 bases, with 9 bases between them. Looked up from germline, CDR1 is GTSNPN and CDR2 is SVGIG (reference sequence). The CDR3 runs 11 residues. CDR3 sequence: CAWRGGLEQFF. Written as DNA, the CDR3 is TGTGCCTGGAGGGGGGGGCTTGAGCAGTTCTTC. Supplemented by reference TRBV30 and TRBJ2-1, the full variable domain reads SQTIHQWPATLVQPVGSPLSLECTVEGTSNPNLYWYRQAAGRGLQLLFYSVGIGQISSEVPQNLSASRPQDRQFILSSKKLLLSDSGFYLCAWRGGLEQFFGPGTRLTVL.

This chain uses TRBV11-2 with TRBJ1-2; no definite D call. Germline V gene sequence: CDR1 SGHAT, CDR2 FQNNGV. Trimming removed 1 base from V and 7 bases from J, with 7 bases in between. The CDR3 has 12 amino acids. The CDR3 DNA sequence: TGTGCCAGCAGCTTAGGGGAAACTGGCTACACCTTC. As protein: CASSLGETGYTF.

This clone was counted a single time. J is TRBJ1-3 and V is TRBV5-6, with 11 bases aligning to TRBD1. The CDR3 contains 16 residues. The V and J ends lost 2 bases and 2 bases, in that order; junction bases with no gene match: 3. Looked up from germline, CDR1 is SGHDT and CDR2 is YYEEEE. The CDR3 region is CASSFPGQGAGNTIYF. Here the CDR3 DNA reads TGTGCCAGCAGCTTCCCGGGACAGGGGGCTGGAAACACCATATATTTT.

The chain has TRBV7-9 and TRBJ1-5; 7 bases align to TRBD1. This CDR3 region has 15 residues. V was clipped by 6 bases and J by 0 bases; unmatched bases: 5. CDR1 and CDR2 from the germline V gene are SEHNR and FQNEAQ (reference sequence). Here the CDR3 reads CASSPQGHSNQPQHF. CDR3 bases: TGTGCCAGCAGTCCACAGGGGCATAGCAATCAGCCCCAGCATTTT.

CDR3 coding DNA: TGTGCCAGTTTTTCACAGCCTTATGGCTACACCTTC. The encoded protein is CASFSQPYGYTF. The chain has TRBV9 and TRBJ1-2, with D unresolved. There are 12 residues in the CDR3. Trimming removed 8 bases at V and 5 bases at J, with 13 bases between. The germline gives CDR1 SGDLS, CDR2 YYNGEE.

The chain links TRBV7-8 to TRBJ1-5, with a tentative D call TRBD1 (6 bases). The V end was cut by 1 base, the J end by 7 bases, with 11 bases between. In germline, CDR1 is SGHVS, CDR2 FQNEAQ. The CDR3 extends over 14 amino acids. As DNA, the CDR3 is TGTGCCAGCAGCTTAGTTGGGGGCTCACAGCCCCAGCATTTT. This codes for CASSLVGGSQPQHF. Filled out from reference TRBV7-8 and TRBJ1-5, the complete variable domain reads GAGVSQSPRYKVAKRGQDVALRCDPISGHVSLFWYQQALGQGPEFLTYFQNEAQLDKSGLPSDRFFAERPEGSVSTLKIQRTQQEDSAVYLCASSLVGGSQPQHFGDGTRLSIL.

CDR3 amino acids: CASTVSGSPSYEQYF. The CDR3 DNA reads TGTGCCAGCACCGTTAGCGGGAGCCCTTCCTACGAGCAGTACTTC. This chain uses TRBV28 with TRBJ2-7, with 9 bases that match TRBD2. The CDR3 spans 15 residues. V was clipped by 7 bases and J by 1 base; unmatched bases: 8. Germline CDR1 is MDHEN and CDR2 is SYDVKM.

The V and J genes are TRBV2 and TRBJ2-5, with 8 bases fitting TRBD2. Germline values: CDR1 SNHLY, CDR2 FYNNEI. J was trimmed by 7 bases and V by 7 bases; bases with no gene match: 11. The CDR3 totals 14 residues. CDR3: CASIEPGGRGTQYF. CDR3 DNA: TGTGCCAGCATTGAGCCGGGGGGGCGTGGGACCCAGTACTTC.

The chain has TRBV11-1 and TRBJ1-1; 7 nucleotides line up with TRBD1. There are 14 residues in the CDR3. The V segment lost 6 bases and the J segment 2 bases; nucleotides outside the gene matches: 6. The germline V gene encodes CDR1 SGHAT and CDR2 FQDESV (reference sequence). The CDR3 loop reads CASRPGTANTEAFF. The CDR3, as DNA: TGTGCCAGCAGACCTGGGACAGCCAACACTGAAGCTTTCTTT.

The chain carries TRBV6-1 and TRBJ2-7; 12 bases are shared with TRBD1. Germline CDR1 and CDR2: MNHNS and SASEGT. This CDR3 contains 15 residues. Trimming cost V 3 bases and J 5 bases; bases outside gene matches: 5. The CDR3 DNA sequence: TGTGCCAGCAGTGAGGCCGGGACAGGGGGCGACGAGCAGTACTTC. Protein sequence: CASSEAGTGGDEQYF.

The chain uses TRBV28 and TRBJ1-1; 8 nucleotides match TRBD1. In germline, CDR1 is MDHEN, CDR2 SYDVKM. The CDR3 length is 15 residues. The V gene end was trimmed by 7 bases and the J gene end by 5 bases; junction bases not matched to a gene: 12. CDR3 DNA: TGTGCCAGCAAGGGTTCAACAGGGGGGAGGACTGAAGCTTTCTTT. Amino acid sequence: CASKGSTGGRTEAFF.

This clone appeared a single time. This chain joins TRBV6-6 and TRBJ2-1; D possibly corresponds to TRBD1 (6 bases). The germline gives CDR1 MNHNY, CDR2 SVGAGI (reference sequence). This CDR3 has 14 residues. The germline V and J ends were trimmed by 4 bases and 9 bases, with 16 bases remaining between them. Here the CDR3 reads CASSSLGAQIEQFF. DNA of the CDR3: TGTGCCAGCAGTTCCCTGGGGGCGCAGATTGAGCAGTTCTTC.

The table lists this clone with a count of one. The rearrangement uses TRBV2 and TRBJ2-7, with D possibly TRBD1 on 6 matching bases. Looked up from germline, CDR1 is SNHLY and CDR2 is FYNNEI. The CDR3 consists of 13 residues. Between the trimmed V and J ends, which lost 4 bases and 3 bases, there was a span of 10 bases. In DNA, the CDR3 is TGTGCCAGCAGTGTACAGGGCCTCTACGAGCAGTACTTC. This gives the protein CASSVQGLYEQYF.

This chain joins TRBV7-3 and TRBJ2-3; 11 positions match TRBD2. V was pared by 4 bases and J by 0 bases, with 3 bases of the junction left unmatched. The CDR3 sequence is 16 residues long. The germline V gene has CDR1 SGHTA and CDR2 FQGTGA. CDR3 sequence: CASSSGTSGSTDTQYF. In DNA form, the CDR3 reads TGTGCCAGCAGCTCGGGGACTAGCGGTAGCACAGATACGCAGTATTTT.

V and J are TRBV19 and TRBJ1-5; D possibly corresponds to TRBD1 (5 bases). The CDR3 loop spans 13 amino acids. Germline values: CDR1 LNHDA, CDR2 SQIVND (reference sequence). Trimming cost V 5 bases and J 5 bases, with 10 bases left between them. CDR3 region: CASSLDIYQPQHF. For the CDR3, the DNA is TGTGCCAGTAGTCTGGACATTTATCAGCCCCAGCATTTT.

This chain uses TRBV5-1 with TRBJ1-1, with D uncertain. V shed 7 bases and J shed 5 bases, with 15 bases lying between them. The CDR3 is made up of 13 amino acids. Germline V gene lookup returns CDR1 SGHRS and CDR2 YFSETQ. The CDR3 DNA reads as TGCGCCAGCCGCACGGGGATAGCAACTGAAGCTTTCTTT. Amino acid sequence: CASRTGIATEAFF.

V usage is TRBV29-1 and J usage is TRBJ1-1; D not resolved. V dropped 2 bases and J dropped 5 bases, with 6 bases sitting between them. The CDR3 is 11 residues long. CDR1 is SQVTM and CDR2 is ANQGSEA in the germline V gene. CDR3 sequence (DNA): TGCAGCGTTGAAAGCCGAACTGAAGCTTTCTTT. It codes for CSVESRTEAFF.

The gene calls are TRBV14 and TRBJ2-3; TRBD1 might be the D (5 bases). V was cut by 3 bases and J by 4 bases, with 11 bases left in between. This CDR3 comprises 14 residues. Germline assignment: CDR1 SGHDN and CDR2 FVKESK. CDR3 amino acids: CASSHEWGADTQYF. The CDR3 DNA reads as TGTGCCAGCAGCCACGAGTGGGGCGCAGATACGCAGTATTTT.

This sequence joins TRBV2 and TRBJ1-5; tentative D call: TRBD1 (5 bases). Germline assignment: CDR1 SNHLY and CDR2 FYNNEI. V was shortened by 4 bases and J by 2 bases, with 12 bases between the two germline ends. There are 15 residues in the CDR3. CDR3 bases: TGTGCCAGCAGTGGGGGGGTGGGCGGCAATCAGCCCCAGCATTTT. Translating gives CASSGGVGGNQPQHF.

The chain links TRBV28 to TRBJ2-7, with a possible D match to TRBD2 (7 bases). Per germline, CDR1 MDHEN and CDR2 SYDVKM. V dropped 8 bases and J dropped 3 bases, with 17 bases sitting between them. This CDR3 has 14 amino acids. Here the CDR3 reads CASRGAGFSYEQYF. CDR3 DNA sequence: TGTGCCAGCCGGGGGGCGGGATTCAGCTACGAGCAGTACTTC.

The chain is built from TRBV7-2 and TRBJ1-6; TRBD1 agrees at 7 bases. V lost 5 bases to trimming and J lost 8 bases; unmatched junction nucleotides: 6. This CDR3 contains 14 residues. Germline-derived CDR1 and CDR2 are SGHTA and FQGNSA. CDR3 residues: CASSPTQGDSPLHF. In nucleotides, the CDR3 is TGTGCCAGCAGCCCGACCCAGGGGGATTCACCCCTCCACTTT.

V and J are TRBV5-1 and TRBJ1-2; D may be TRBD1 (5 bases). The CDR3 runs to 16 residues. The V gene lost 2 bases and the J gene lost 1 base, with 15 bases spanning the gap. Germline V CDR1 and CDR2: SGHRS, YFSETQ. The CDR3 nucleotides are TGCGCCAGCAGCTTAACGGGACGGCCAGATAACTATGGCTACACCTTC. Translation gives CASSLTGRPDNYGYTF.

The V call is TRBV15, the J call TRBJ2-1, with 7 bases matching TRBD1. CDR1 is LNHNV and CDR2 is YYDKDF in the germline V gene (reference sequence). This CDR3 spans 14 amino acids. V lost 7 bases to trimming and J lost 4 bases; unmatched junction nucleotides: 7. CDR3 DNA sequence: TGTGCCACCACCTTAGGACAGGATTACAATGAGCAGTTCTTC. This sequence encodes CATTLGQDYNEQFF. The full variable domain, in which reference TRBV15 and TRBJ2-1 provide the parts outside the CDR3, is DAMVIQNPRYQVTQFGKPVTLSCSQTLNHNVMYWYQQKSSQAPKLLFHYYDKDFNNEADTPDNFQSRRPNTSFCFLDIRSPGLGDTAMYLCATTLGQDYNEQFFGPGTRLTVL.

This chain links TRBV30 with TRBJ2-2, with a possible D match to TRBD1 (6 bases). The germline V gene has CDR1 GTSNPN and CDR2 SVGIG (reference sequence). V was clipped by 3 bases and J by 4 bases, with 15 bases between them. The CDR3 runs to 15 residues. Here the CDR3 DNA reads TGTGCCTGGAGGCCGACAGGTACTCCCACCGGGGAGCTGTTTTTT. It encodes CAWRPTGTPTGELFF.